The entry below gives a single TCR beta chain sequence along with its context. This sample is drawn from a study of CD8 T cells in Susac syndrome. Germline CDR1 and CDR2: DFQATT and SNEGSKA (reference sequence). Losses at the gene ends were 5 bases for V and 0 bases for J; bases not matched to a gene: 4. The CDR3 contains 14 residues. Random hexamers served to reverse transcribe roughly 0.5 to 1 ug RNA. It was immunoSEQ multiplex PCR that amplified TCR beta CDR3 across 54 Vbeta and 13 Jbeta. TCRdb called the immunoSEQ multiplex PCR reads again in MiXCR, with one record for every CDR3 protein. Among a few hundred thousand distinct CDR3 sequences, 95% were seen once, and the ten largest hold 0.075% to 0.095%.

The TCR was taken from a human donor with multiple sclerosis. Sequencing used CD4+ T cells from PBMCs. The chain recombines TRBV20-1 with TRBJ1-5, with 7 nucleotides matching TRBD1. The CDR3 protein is CSARQGNSNQPQHF. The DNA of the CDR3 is TGCAGTGCTCGACAGGGTAATAGCAATCAGCCCCAGCATTTT.